The present entry profiles one T cell receptor (beta chain) with its context. Per the original data handling: Amplified reference gene primers provided the basis for estimating nucleated cell counts. Produced via immunoSEQ multiplex PCR; TCRdb's table is partial and in-frame only. That table is the source of V, J and clone size, and D and trimming were worked out from the DNA. This table has approximately 25,000 clones, approximately 74% appearing once. Seattle patient enrollment occurred during active infection, with longitudinal follow-up thereafter. The data stem from a study of blood T cell repertoires in COVID-19. On the study more broadly: Samples came from the United States, Italy and Spain, spanning acute and convalescent COVID-19. Sample material is recorded as cDNA or gDNA derived from T cells, B-cell-depleted T cells, or PBMCs.

The V and J ends lost 11 bases and 1 base, in that order; junction bases with no gene match: 5. CDR3 length equals 13 residues. Germline-derived CDR1 and CDR2 are SGHTA and FQGNSA. The gene calls are TRBV7-2 and TRBJ1-5; 7 bases fit TRBD1. This clonotype originated in a man aged 50 to 60 with COVID-19, enrolled during active disease. The sample was peripheral blood. CDR3: CAVQGQSNQPQHF. In nucleotides, the CDR3 is TGTGCCGTCCAGGGACAGAGCAATCAGCCCCAGCATTTT. The variable domain in full, with the rest retrieved from reference TRBV7-2 and TRBJ1-5, is GAGVSQSPSNKVTEKGKDVELRCDPISGHTALYWYRQSLGQGLEFLIYFQGNSAPDKSGLPSDRFSAERTGGSVSTLTIQRTQQEDSAVYLCAVQGQSNQPQHFGDGTRLSIL.